This record looks at one TCR beta chain sequence and its context. The time point here: persistent/refractory GD, antithyroid drugs over 5 years with positive TRAb. Making the TCR library involved RNA that had been extracted from PBMCs. These data originate in a study of regulatory T cells in long-lasting Graves disease. Building of the TCR beta libraries involved iRepertoire HTBI primers and Arm-PCR of CDR3 regions. In the original analysis: Samples collectively showed 62 TRBV and roughly 15 TRBJ segments. TCRdb analysed the multiplex PCR reads with MiXCR anew, one entry per CDR3 protein. The authors' filters were not applied to this entry. The repertoire holds roughly 470,000 distinct CDR3 sequences, with less than 25% as singletons. Germline CDR1 is SGHRS and CDR2 is YFSETQ. The CDR3 is made up of 17 amino acids. V gave up 4 bases and J gave up 2 bases, with 16 bases separating them.

The chain couples TRBV5-1 to TRBJ2-6; D is perhaps TRBD2 (6 bases). The starting material was peripheral blood mononuclear cells (PBMCs), obtained when the disease was refractory, from a patient treated with antithyroid drugs. The source is a female donor with Graves disease. The CDR3 here is CASSHGGADPGANVLTF. The CDR3 nucleotides are TGCGCCAGCAGCCATGGAGGGGCAGATCCTGGGGCCAACGTCCTGACTTTC.